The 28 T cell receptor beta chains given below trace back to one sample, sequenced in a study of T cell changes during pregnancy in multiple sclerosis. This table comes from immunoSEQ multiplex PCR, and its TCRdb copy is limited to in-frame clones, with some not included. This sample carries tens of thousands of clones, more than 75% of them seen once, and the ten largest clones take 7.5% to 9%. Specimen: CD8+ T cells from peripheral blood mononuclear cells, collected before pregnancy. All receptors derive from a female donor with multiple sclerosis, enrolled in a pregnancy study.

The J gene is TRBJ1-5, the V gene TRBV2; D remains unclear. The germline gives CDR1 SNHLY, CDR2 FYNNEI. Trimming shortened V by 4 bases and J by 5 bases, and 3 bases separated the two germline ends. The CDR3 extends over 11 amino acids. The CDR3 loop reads CASSVYQPQHF. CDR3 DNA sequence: TGTGCCAGCAGTGTATATCAGCCCCAGCATTTT.

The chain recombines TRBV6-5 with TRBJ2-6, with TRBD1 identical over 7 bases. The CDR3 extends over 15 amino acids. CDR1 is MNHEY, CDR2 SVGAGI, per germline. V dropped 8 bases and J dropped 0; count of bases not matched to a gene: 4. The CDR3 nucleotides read TGTGCCAGCTCGGGACAGCCCTCTGGGGCCAACGTCCTGACTTTC. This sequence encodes CASSGQPSGANVLTF.

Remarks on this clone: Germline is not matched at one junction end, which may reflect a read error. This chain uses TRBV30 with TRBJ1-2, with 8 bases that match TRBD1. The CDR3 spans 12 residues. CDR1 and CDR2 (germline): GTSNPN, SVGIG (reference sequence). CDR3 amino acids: CVWWDRRGGYTF. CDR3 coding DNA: TGTGTCTGGTGGGACAGGAGAGGCGGCTACACCTTC.

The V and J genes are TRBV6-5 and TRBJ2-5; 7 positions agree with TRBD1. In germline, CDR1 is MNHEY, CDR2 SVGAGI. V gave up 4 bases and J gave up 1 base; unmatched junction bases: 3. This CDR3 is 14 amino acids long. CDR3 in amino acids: CASSLSGGQETQYF. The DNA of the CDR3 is TGTGCCAGCAGTTTATCAGGGGGCCAAGAGACCCAGTACTTC.

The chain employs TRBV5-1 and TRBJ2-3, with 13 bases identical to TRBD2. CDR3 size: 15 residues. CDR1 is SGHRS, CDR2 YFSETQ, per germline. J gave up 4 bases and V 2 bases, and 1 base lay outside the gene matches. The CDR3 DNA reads TGCGCCAGCAGCTTACTAGCGGGAGGGGCAGATACGCAGTATTTT. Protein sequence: CASSLLAGGADTQYF. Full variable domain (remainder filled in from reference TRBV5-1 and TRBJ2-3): KAGVTQTPRYLIKTRGQQVTLSCSPISGHRSVSWYQQTPGQGLQFLFEYFSETQRNKGNFPGRFSGRQFSNSRSEMNVSTLELGDSALYLCASSLLAGGADTQYFGPGTRLTVL.

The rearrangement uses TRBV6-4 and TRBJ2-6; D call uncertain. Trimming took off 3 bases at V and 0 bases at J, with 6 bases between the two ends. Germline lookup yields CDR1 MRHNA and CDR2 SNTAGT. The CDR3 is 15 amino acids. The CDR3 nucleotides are TGTGCCAGCAGTGAACAGAGCTCTGGGGCCAACGTCCTGACTTTC. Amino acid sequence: CASSEQSSGANVLTF.

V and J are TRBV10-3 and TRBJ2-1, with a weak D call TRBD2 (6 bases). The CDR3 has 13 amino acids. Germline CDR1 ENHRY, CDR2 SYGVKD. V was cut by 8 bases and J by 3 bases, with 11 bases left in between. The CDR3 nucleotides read TGTGCCATCCGGTCTAGCGTCTACAATGAGCAGTTCTTC. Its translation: CAIRSSVYNEQFF.

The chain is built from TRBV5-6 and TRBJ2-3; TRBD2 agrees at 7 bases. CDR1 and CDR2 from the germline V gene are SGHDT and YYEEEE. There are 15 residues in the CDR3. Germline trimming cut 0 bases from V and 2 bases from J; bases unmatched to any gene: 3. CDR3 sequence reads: CASSLGLAITDTQYF. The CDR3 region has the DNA TGTGCCAGCAGCTTGGGACTAGCTATCACAGATACGCAGTATTTT.

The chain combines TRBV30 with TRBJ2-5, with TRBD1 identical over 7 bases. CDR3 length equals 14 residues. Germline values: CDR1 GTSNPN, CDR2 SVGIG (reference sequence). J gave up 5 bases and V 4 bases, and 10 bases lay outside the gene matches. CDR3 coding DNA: TGTGCCTGGACTCCCGGGACAGCCAAGGAGACCCAGTACTTC. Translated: CAWTPGTAKETQYF.

DNA for the CDR3: TGTGCCAGCAGCCCACGGACTAGCGGGAGAATAGATACGCAGTATTTT. Its translation is CASSPRTSGRIDTQYF. The chain has TRBV13 and TRBJ2-3; 13 nucleotides match TRBD2. Germline V gene data show CDR1 as PRHDT and CDR2 as FYEKMQ (reference sequence). The trim removed 5 bases at V and 5 bases at J, leaving 7 bases unmatched. The length of the CDR3 is 16 residues.

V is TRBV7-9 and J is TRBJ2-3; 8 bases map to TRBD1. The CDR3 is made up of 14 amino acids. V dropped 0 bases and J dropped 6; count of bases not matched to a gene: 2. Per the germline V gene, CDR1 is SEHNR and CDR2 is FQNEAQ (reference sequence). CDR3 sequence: CASSLAQGEDTQYF. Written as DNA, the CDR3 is TGTGCCAGCAGCTTAGCACAGGGGGAGGATACGCAGTATTTT.

The CDR3 DNA reads TGTGCCAGCAGCGTAACCGGGAGTGAAGAGACCCAGTACTTC. It specifies CASSVTGSEETQYF. This rearrangement joins TRBV9 to TRBJ2-5; D might be TRBD2 (6 bases). Germline V gene lookup returns CDR1 SGDLS and CDR2 YYNGEE. The CDR3 extends over 14 amino acids. The germline V and J ends were trimmed by 1 base and 3 bases, with 10 bases remaining between them.

In DNA form, the CDR3 reads TGTGCCAGCAGCTTAGGGTGGGGGGGCACCTACGAGCAGTACTTC. Protein: CASSLGWGGTYEQYF. The J gene is TRBJ2-7, the V gene TRBV11-2, with a weak D call TRBD2 (7 bases). The V and J ends lost 1 base and 2 bases respectively, with 12 bases between them. This CDR3 has 15 residues. Germline V gene lookup returns CDR1 SGHAT and CDR2 FQNNGV.

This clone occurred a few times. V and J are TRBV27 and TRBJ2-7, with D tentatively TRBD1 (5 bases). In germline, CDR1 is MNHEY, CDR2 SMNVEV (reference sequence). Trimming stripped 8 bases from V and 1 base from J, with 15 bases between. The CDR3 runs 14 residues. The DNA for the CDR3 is TGTGCCAGCGGGCTCCAGGGCAAGTCCTACGAGCAGTACTTC. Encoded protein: CASGLQGKSYEQYF.

The DNA for the CDR3 is TGTGCCAGCACTAGCGGCGCGTACAATGAGCAGTTCTTC. This sequence encodes CASTSGAYNEQFF. The rearrangement links TRBV27 to TRBJ2-1, with 7 positions matching TRBD2. This CDR3 region has 13 residues. The junction had 4 bases not matched to a gene; V was cut back by 7 bases and J by 4 bases. The germline V gene has CDR1 MNHEY and CDR2 SMNVEV (reference sequence).

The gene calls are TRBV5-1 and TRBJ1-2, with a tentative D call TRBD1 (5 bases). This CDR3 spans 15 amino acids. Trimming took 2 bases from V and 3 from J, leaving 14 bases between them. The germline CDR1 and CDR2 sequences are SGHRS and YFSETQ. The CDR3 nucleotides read TGCGCCAGCAGCTTAAGTGACAGTCCATACTATGGCTACACCTTC. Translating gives CASSLSDSPYYGYTF. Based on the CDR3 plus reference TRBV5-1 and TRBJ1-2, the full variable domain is KAGVTQTPRYLIKTRGQQVTLSCSPISGHRSVSWYQQTPGQGLQFLFEYFSETQRNKGNFPGRFSGRQFSNSRSEMNVSTLELGDSALYLCASSLSDSPYYGYTFGSGTRLTVV.

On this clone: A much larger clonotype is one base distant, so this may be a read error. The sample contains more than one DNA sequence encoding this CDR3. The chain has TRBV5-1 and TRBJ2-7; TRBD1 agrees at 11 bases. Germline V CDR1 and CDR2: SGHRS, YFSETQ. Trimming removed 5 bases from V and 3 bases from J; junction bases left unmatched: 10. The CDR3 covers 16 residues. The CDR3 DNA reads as TGCGCCAGCAGGCGTAATCCCGGGACAGGGGGCTACGAGCAGTACTTC. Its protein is CASRRNPGTGGYEQYF.

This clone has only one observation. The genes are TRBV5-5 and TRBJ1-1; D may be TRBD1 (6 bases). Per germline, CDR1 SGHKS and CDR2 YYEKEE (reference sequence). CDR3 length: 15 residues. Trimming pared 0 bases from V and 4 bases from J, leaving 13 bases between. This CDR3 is CASSLGEGGATEAFF. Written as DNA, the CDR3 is TGTGCCAGCAGCTTGGGAGAGGGGGGGGCCACTGAAGCTTTCTTT.

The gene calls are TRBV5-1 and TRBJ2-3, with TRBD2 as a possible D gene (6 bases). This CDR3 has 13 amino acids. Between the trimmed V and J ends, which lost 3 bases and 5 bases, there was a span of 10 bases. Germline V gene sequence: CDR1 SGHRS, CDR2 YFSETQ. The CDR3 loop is CASSSGEEDTQYF. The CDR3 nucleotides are TGCGCCAGCAGCTCGGGGGAGGAAGATACGCAGTATTTT.

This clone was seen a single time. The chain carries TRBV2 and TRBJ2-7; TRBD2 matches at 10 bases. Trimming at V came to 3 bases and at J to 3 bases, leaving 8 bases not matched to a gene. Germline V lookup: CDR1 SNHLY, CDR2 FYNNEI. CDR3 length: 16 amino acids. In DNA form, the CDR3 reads TGTGCCAGCAGTGACAGCGGGAGGGCCCTTTTCTACGAGCAGTACTTC. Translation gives CASSDSGRALFYEQYF.

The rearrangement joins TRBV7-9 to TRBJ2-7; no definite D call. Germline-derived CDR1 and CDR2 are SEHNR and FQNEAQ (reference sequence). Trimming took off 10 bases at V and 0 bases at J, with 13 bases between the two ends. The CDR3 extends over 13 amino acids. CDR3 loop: CATTFPGSYEQYF. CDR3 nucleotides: TGTGCCACCACCTTCCCCGGCTCCTACGAGCAGTACTTC. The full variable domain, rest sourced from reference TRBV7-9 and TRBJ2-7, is DTGVSQNPRHKITKRGQNVTFRCDPISEHNRLYWYRQTLGQGPEFLTYFQNEAQLEKSRLLSDRFSAERPKGSFSTLEIQRTEQGDSAMYLCATTFPGSYEQYFGPGTRLTVT.

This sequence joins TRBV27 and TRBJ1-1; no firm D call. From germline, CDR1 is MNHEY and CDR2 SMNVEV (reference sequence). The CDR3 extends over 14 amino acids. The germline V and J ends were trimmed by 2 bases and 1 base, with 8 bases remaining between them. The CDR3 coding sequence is TGTGCCAGCAGTTTAAACCCAGGGAACACTGAAGCTTTCTTT. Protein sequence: CASSLNPGNTEAFF.

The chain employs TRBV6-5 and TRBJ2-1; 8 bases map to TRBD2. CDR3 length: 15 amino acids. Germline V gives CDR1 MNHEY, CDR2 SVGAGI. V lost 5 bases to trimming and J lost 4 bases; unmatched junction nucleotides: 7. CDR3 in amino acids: CASSLQREGYNEQFF. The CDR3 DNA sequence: TGTGCCAGCAGTCTACAACGGGAGGGGTACAATGAGCAGTTCTTC.

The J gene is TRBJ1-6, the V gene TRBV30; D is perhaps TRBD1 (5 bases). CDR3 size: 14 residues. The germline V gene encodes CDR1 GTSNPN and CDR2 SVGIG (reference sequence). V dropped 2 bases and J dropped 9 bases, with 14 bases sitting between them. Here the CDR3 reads CAWSPGTSVSPLHF. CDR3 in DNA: TGTGCCTGGAGTCCTGGGACTAGTGTTTCACCCCTCCACTTT. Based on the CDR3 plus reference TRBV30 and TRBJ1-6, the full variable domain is SQTIHQWPATLVQPVGSPLSLECTVEGTSNPNLYWYRQAAGRGLQLLFYSVGIGQISSEVPQNLSASRPQDRQFILSSKKLLLSDSGFYLCAWSPGTSVSPLHFGNGTRLTVT.

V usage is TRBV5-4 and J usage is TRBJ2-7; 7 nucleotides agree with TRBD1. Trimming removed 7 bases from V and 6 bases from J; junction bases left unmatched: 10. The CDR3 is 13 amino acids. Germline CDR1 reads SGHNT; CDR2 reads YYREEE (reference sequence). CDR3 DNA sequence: TGTGCCAGCCGACCCACAGGGGTCGCCGAGCAGTACTTC. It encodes CASRPTGVAEQYF.

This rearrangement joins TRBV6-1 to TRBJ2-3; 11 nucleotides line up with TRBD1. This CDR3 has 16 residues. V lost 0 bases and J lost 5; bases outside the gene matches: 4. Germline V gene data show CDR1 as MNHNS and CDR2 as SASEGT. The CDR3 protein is CASSEAPGTGGDTQYF. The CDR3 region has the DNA TGTGCCAGCAGTGAAGCCCCCGGGACAGGGGGAGATACGCAGTATTTT.

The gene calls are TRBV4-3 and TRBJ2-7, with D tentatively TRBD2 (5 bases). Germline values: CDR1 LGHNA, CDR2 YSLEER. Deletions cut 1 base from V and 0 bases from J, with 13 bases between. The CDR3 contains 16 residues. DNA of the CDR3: TGCGCCAGCAGCCAAGGGCGGGTCCCGAACTCCTACGAGCAGTACTTC. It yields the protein CASSQGRVPNSYEQYF.

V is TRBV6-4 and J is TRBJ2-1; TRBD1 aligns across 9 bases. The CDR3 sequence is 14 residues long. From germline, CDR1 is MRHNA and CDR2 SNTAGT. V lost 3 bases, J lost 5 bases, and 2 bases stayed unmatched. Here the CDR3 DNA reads TGTGCCAGCAGTGAGGGACAGGGCCACAATGAGCAGTTCTTC. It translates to CASSEGQGHNEQFF.